This T cell receptor beta chain was observed in a study of CD8+ T cells in alopecia areata. As the sequencing template, cDNA was produced by extracting RNA and reverse transcribing it. TCRdb's table, derived via immunoSEQ multiplex PCR, lists solely in-frame clones and lacks some. This sample yields more than 95,000 clones, of which 45% to 50% are seen a single time; about 10% belongs to the top ten. Study observations and caveats: Lesional tissue from the scalp (especially in alopecia totalis/universalis) showed higher clonality than normal scalp.

V was pared by 0 bases and J by 1 base, with 9 bases between. This CDR3 comprises 15 residues. Looked up from germline, CDR1 is PRHDT and CDR2 is FYEKMQ (reference sequence). As to this clone: Its antigen is unidentified.

Sequenced input: NKG2D-low CD8+ T cells sorted from blood. This TCR was recovered from a human donor with alopecia areata. V gene TRBV13 combines with J gene TRBJ1-2; possible D gene TRBD1, 5 bases. Written as DNA, the CDR3 is TGTGCCAGCAGCTTAGGCCGGACAAATAACTATGGCTACACCTTC. Its protein product is CASSLGRTNNYGYTF.